Listed below are T cell receptor beta chains from one sample, sequenced in a study of long-term antiretroviral therapy in people with HIV. Method: immunoSEQ multiplex PCR; TCRdb's copy keeps in-frame clones and lacks some. The sample lists more than 20,000 clones; about 80% were seen once. The sequencing used unsorted PBMCs, collected 0.5 years after starting antiretroviral therapy. The receptors here all came from a young man with HIV. Both conserved end residues are part of each CDR3. A D gene is named only where the DNA matches it firmly. The size of a clone is reported for some rows only, either as once, few or many, or as a class for expanded clones.

d_call,j_call,clone_size,v_call,cdr3_nt,cdr3_aa
TRBD1,TRBJ1-2,once,TRBV6-8,TGTGCCAGCCGAACCCCCGACAGGGCCCTAGGGTATGGCTACACCTTC,CASRTPDRALGYGYTF
NA,TRBJ2-6,NA,TRBV9,TGTGCCAGCAGCGAGGCCCCCTCCGGACCAACTGGGGCCAACGTCCTGACTTTC,CASSEAPSGPTGANVLTF
TRBD2,TRBJ2-5,NA,TRBV4-1,TGCGCCAGCAGCCACCTCAAGGGTAGCGGGAGCCAAGAGACCCAGTACTTC,CASSHLKGSGSQETQYF
NA,TRBJ2-7,few,TRBV5-6,TGTGCCAGCAGCTGGGGGAAGGCGTCCTACGAGCAGTACTTC,CASSWGKASYEQYF
NA,TRBJ1-3,few,TRBV30,TGTGCCTGGAGCGCAGAGTGGGCATCGGGAGGGGTAGAGAGATTCTCTGGAAACACCATATATTTT,CAWSAEWASGGVERFSGNTIYF
NA,TRBJ1-3,NA,TRBV15,TGTGCCACCAGCAGAGATTTCACAGGTTGGGGCTCTGGAAACACCATATATTTT,CATSRDFTGWGSGNTIYF
NA,TRBJ2-2,NA,TRBV10-3,TGTGCCATCAGTGAACCCGGGGGCGTTTCCGGGGAGCTGTTTTTT,CAISEPGGVSGELFF
TRBD2,TRBJ2-5,NA,TRBV11-3,TGTGCCAGCAGCCCAGGTCCGGGGGGATGGGAGACCCAGTACTTC,CASSPGPGGWETQYF
TRBD1,TRBJ1-4,NA,TRBV7-2,TGTGCCAGCAGCTTGGGGGGACAGGGGGCGACTGAAAAACTGTTTTTT,CASSLGGQGATEKLFF
NA,TRBJ2-3,NA,TRBV28,TGTGCCAGCAGTTTACCGGACCACAGGGAGGTTGGGACAGATACGCAGTATTTT,CASSLPDHREVGTDTQYF
NA,TRBJ2-2,few,TRBV7-2,TGTGCCAGCAGCCCCCAGTCCGGGAACACCGGGGAGCTGTTTTTT,CASSPQSGNTGELFF
TRBD1,TRBJ2-7,NA,TRBV27,TGTGCCAGCGCCAGACGACCGCCGGGACAGGTGGATGAGCAGTACTTC,CASARRPPGQVDEQYF
TRBD1,TRBJ1-1,NA,TRBV4-3,TGCGCCAGCAGCCGAGATCTGACAGGGACCGACACTGAAGCTTTCTTT,CASSRDLTGTDTEAFF
NA,TRBJ2-7,NA,TRBV28,TGTGCCAGCAGTCTCCTCCCGGGGGAGAGCTTGTCCTACGAGCAGTACTTC,CASSLLPGESLSYEQYF
NA,TRBJ1-3,NA,TRBV27,TGTGCCAGCAAGGAGGGAAGGGCCCACTCTGGAAACACCATATATTTT,CASKEGRAHSGNTIYF
TRBD1,TRBJ1-2,NA,TRBV11-2,TGTGCCAGCAGCTTAGATCCAGGGGGCAACTATGGCTACACCTTC,CASSLDPGGNYGYTF
NA,TRBJ2-4,NA,TRBV28,TGTGCCAGCACCCTCAGAGGAAATCCAGCCAAAAACATTCAGTACTTC,CASTLRGNPAKNIQYF
NA,TRBJ2-3,NA,TRBV4-1,TGCGCCAGCAGCCAAGTTCAGGCAGATACGCAGTATTTT,CASSQVQADTQYF
NA,TRBJ1-1,NA,TRBV4-1,TGCGCCAGCAGCCAAGGGCAGAATGCGCCTGAAGCTTTCTTT,CASSQGQNAPEAFF
NA,TRBJ1-3,NA,TRBV4-1,TGCGCCAGCTCCGGTTCGGGAAACACCATATATTTT,CASSGSGNTIYF
NA,TRBJ1-2,few,TRBV30,TGTGCCTGGTCCCCCTTATTGATTAACTATGGCTACACCTTC,CAWSPLLINYGYTF
NA,TRBJ1-1,NA,TRBV6-6,TGTGCCAGCAGTGGAGGGGGTGGCACTGAAGCTTTCTTT,CASSGGGGTEAFF
NA,TRBJ1-2,NA,TRBV10-1,TGCGCCAGCAGTGAAAGTACCGAACGAGCAGCGGGCTACACCTTC,CASSESTERAAGYTF
TRBD1,TRBJ1-6,NA,TRBV11-1,TGTGCCAGCAGTCCCAGACAGGGCTCCAATTCACCCCTCCACTTT,CASSPRQGSNSPLHF
NA,TRBJ2-2,NA,TRBV5-1,TGCGCCAGCAAAAGTAGGCAGGACACCGGGGAGCTGTTTTTT,CASKSRQDTGELFF
TRBD1,TRBJ2-7,NA,TRBV7-9,TGTGCCAGCAGCCCGACAGGGTCCTACGAGCAGTACTTC,CASSPTGSYEQYF
TRBD1,TRBJ1-2,NA,TRBV6-5,TGTGCCAGCAGTTTGGCAGGGGGGGGGATTTATGGCTACACCTTC,CASSLAGGGIYGYTF
NA,TRBJ2-3,NA,TRBV18,TGTGCCAGCTCACCACGGGATAGCGGAACCACAGATACGCAGTATTTT,CASSPRDSGTTDTQYF
TRBD2,TRBJ2-5,once,TRBV19,TGTGCCAGTAGTATCGGGGCGGGGGGCTTGGAGACCCAGTACTTC,CASSIGAGGLETQYF
TRBD1,TRBJ2-7,NA,TRBV18,TGTGCCAGCTCAGGGGGACAGGCACTCGGGGAGCAGTACTTC,CASSGGQALGEQYF
NA,TRBJ2-6,once,TRBV5-4,TGTGCCAGCAGCTTGGTCAGCAACGTCCTGACTTTC,CASSLVSNVLTF
NA,TRBJ2-7,once,TRBV7-2,TGTGCCAGCACCTCTTTCAGGGGACCCTACGAGCAGTACTTC,CASTSFRGPYEQYF
NA,TRBJ2-7,NA,TRBV7-9,TGTGCCAGCAGCTTAACCCACCCTTACCCCCTCGAGCAGTACTTC,CASSLTHPYPLEQYF